A single sample gave rise to the 2 T cell receptor beta chains below, sequenced in a study of blood T cell repertoires in COVID-19. Sequenced by immunoSEQ multiplex PCR; TCRdb stores in-frame clones only, minus some. The table records some 28,000 clones, 70% to 90% of them present only once. Specimen: peripheral blood. Receptors originate from a human donor in a cohort sampled during active COVID-19.

The chain links TRBV5-1 to TRBJ1-1; 7 bases are a match to TRBD1. Looked up from germline, CDR1 is SGHRS and CDR2 is YFSETQ. This CDR3 contains 14 residues. The J segment lost 5 bases and the V segment lost 5 bases, leaving 9 bases of the junction unmatched. The CDR3 nucleotides are TGCGCCAGCAGAACATTAACAGGGGATACTGAAGCTTTCTTT. It codes for CASRTLTGDTEAFF. Variable domain in full (rest from reference TRBV5-1 and TRBJ1-1): KAGVTQTPRYLIKTRGQQVTLSCSPISGHRSVSWYQQTPGQGLQFLFEYFSETQRNKGNFPGRFSGRQFSNSRSEMNVSTLELGDSALYLCASRTLTGDTEAFFGQGTRLTVV.

This sequence joins TRBV30 and TRBJ2-1; TRBD2 agrees at 7 bases. This CDR3 has 15 residues. Germline V gives CDR1 GTSNPN, CDR2 SVGIG (reference sequence). Unmatched junction bases numbered 9, after V lost 2 bases and J lost 5 bases. The DNA of the CDR3 is TGTGCCTGGAGTCAAGGCGGGAGTAGGCACAATGAGCAGTTCTTC. This encodes CAWSQGGSRHNEQFF.